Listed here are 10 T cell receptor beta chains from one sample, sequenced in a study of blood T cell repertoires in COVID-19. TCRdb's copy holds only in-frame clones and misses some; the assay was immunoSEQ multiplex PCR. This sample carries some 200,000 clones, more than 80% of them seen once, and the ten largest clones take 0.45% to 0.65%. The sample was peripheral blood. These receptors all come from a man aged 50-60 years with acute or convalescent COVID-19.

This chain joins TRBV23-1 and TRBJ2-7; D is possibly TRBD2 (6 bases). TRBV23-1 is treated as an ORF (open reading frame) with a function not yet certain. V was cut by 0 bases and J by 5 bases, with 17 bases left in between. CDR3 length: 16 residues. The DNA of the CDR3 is TGCGCCAGCAGTCAATCCCACGAGCCGGGGGTGGACGAGCAGTACGTC. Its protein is CASSQSHEPGVDEQYV.

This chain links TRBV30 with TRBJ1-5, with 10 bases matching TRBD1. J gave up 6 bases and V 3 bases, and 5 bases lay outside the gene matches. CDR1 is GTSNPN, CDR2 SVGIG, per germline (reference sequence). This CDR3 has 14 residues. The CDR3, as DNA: TGTGCCTGGAGCCCGGGACAGGGGTTTCAGCCCCAGCATTTT. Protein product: CAWSPGQGFQPQHF.

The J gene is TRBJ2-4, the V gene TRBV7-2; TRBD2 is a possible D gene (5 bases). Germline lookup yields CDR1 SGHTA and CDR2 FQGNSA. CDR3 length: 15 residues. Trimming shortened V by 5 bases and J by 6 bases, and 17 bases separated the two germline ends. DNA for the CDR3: TGTGCCAGCAGCCCCGGGGTAGGGTTTCTAAACATTCAGTACTTC. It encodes CASSPGVGFLNIQYF.

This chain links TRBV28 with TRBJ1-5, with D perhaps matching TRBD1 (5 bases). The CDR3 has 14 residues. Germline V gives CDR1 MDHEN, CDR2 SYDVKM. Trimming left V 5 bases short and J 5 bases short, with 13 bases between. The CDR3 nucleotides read TGTGCCAGCAGTAAGTCACAGGTCCATCAGCCCCAGCATTTT. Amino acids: CASSKSQVHQPQHF.

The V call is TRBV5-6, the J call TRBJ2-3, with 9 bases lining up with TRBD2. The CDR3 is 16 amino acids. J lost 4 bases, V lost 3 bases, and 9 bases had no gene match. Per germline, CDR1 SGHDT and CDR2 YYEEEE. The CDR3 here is CASSSGTSSSSDTQYF. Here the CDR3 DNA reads TGTGCCAGCAGCTCAGGGACTAGCAGTTCCTCAGATACGCAGTATTTT.

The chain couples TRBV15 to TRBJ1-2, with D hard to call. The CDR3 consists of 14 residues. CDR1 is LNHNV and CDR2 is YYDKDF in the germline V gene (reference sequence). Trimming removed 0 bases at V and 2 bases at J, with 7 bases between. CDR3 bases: TGTGCCACCAGCAGAGAGGGCAGAAACTATGGCTACACCTTC. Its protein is CATSREGRNYGYTF.

CDR3 protein: CASRGNTEAFF. CDR3 nucleotide sequence: TGTGCCAGCCGGGGAAACACTGAAGCTTTCTTT. The chain combines TRBV2 with TRBJ1-1; D is unresolved. The CDR3 has 11 residues. From germline, CDR1 is SNHLY and CDR2 FYNNEI. The ends were cut back, 8 bases at V and 2 bases at J, with 6 bases in the middle.

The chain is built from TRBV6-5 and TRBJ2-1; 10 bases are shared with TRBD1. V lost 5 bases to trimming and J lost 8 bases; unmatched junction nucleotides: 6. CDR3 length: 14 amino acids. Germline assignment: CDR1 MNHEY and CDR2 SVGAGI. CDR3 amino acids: CASSNIGTGDEQFF. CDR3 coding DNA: TGTGCCAGCAGTAACATCGGGACAGGGGATGAGCAGTTCTTC.

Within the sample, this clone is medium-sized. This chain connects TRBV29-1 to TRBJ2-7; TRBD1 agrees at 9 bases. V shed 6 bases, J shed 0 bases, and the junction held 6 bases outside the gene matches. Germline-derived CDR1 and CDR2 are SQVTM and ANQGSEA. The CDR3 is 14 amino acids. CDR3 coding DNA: TGCAGCGTGCTCGACAGGGGGAGCTCCTACGAGCAGTACTTC. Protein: CSVLDRGSSYEQYF.

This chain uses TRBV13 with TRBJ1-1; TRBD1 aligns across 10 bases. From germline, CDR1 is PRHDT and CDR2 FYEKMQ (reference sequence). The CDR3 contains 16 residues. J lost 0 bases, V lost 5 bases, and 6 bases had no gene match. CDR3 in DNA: TGTGCCAGCAGCGACATTGGGACAGGGGTGAACACTGAAGCTTTCTTT. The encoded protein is CASSDIGTGVNTEAFF.